What follows are 18 T cell receptor beta chains derived from one specimen sequenced in a study of beta chain features in type 1 diabetes. All of the isolated RNA was reverse transcribed, so expressed TCRB transcripts were sequenced. TCRdb's table, derived via immunoSEQ multiplex PCR, lists solely in-frame clones and lacks some. The table records 150,000 or so clones, around 51% of them present only once. What was sequenced was Tregs from blood. The receptors were gathered from a man between 18 and 29 years old in good health.

V is TRBV30 and J is TRBJ1-5; 12 nucleotides match TRBD1. The CDR3 spans 15 residues. The junction had 4 bases not matched to a gene; V was cut back by 2 bases and J by 5 bases. Looked up from germline, CDR1 is GTSNPN and CDR2 is SVGIG (reference sequence). The CDR3, as DNA: TGTGCCTGGAGTCGCCGGGACAGGGGGCATCAGCCCCAGCATTTT. Translation gives CAWSRRDRGHQPQHF.

This sequence joins TRBV30 and TRBJ1-2; D not resolved. The CDR3 covers 13 residues. CDR1 GTSNPN and CDR2 SVGIG come from the germline V gene (reference sequence). V shed 2 bases and J shed 3 bases, with 10 bases lying between them. The CDR3 spells CAWSLGVDYGYTF. Written as DNA, the CDR3 is TGTGCCTGGAGTTTAGGAGTGGACTATGGCTACACCTTC.

V and J are TRBV29-1 and TRBJ2-7, with 10 positions matching TRBD1. Germline V gene data show CDR1 as SQVTM and CDR2 as ANQGSEA. Germline trimming cut 8 bases from V and 6 bases from J; bases unmatched to any gene: 13. There are 14 residues in the CDR3. The CDR3: CSTKAGTGVPEQYF. CDR3 nucleotide sequence: TGCAGCACAAAAGCTGGGACAGGGGTCCCCGAGCAGTACTTC.

This clone was picked up a small number of times. The rearrangement joins TRBV19 to TRBJ1-5; maybe TRBD1 (6 bases). In germline, CDR1 is LNHDA, CDR2 SQIVND (reference sequence). V lost 4 bases to trimming and J lost 3 bases, with 16 bases between them. This CDR3 has 16 residues. The CDR3 DNA is TGTGCCAGTAGTAAAAAACCGGGACAAGTCAATCAGCCCCAGCATTTT. Its translation is CASSKKPGQVNQPQHF.

In its sample, this clone was seen a few times. J is TRBJ1-2 and V is TRBV7-2, with D perhaps TRBD1 (5 bases). Germline CDR1 is SGHTA and CDR2 is FQGNSA. With 3 bases removed from V and 4 bases from J, the gap between germline ends came to 9 bases. The CDR3 extends over 13 amino acids. The CDR3 is CASSFRVGYGYTF. In DNA form, the CDR3 reads TGTGCCAGCAGCTTCAGGGTCGGCTATGGCTACACCTTC.

This clone has more than one count but fewer than ten. The CDR3 loop is CASSTRLGGELFF. The DNA for the CDR3 is TGTGCCAGCAGCACTAGACTAGGCGGGGAGCTGTTTTTT. V is TRBV7-8 and J is TRBJ2-2, with D tentatively TRBD2 (6 bases). Trimming removed 5 bases from V and 7 bases from J, with 11 bases in between. Germline V gives CDR1 SGHVS, CDR2 FQNEAQ. This CDR3 is built from 13 residues.

This clone was found a few times. This rearrangement joins TRBV7-2 to TRBJ2-7; 10 bases map to TRBD1. Germline loops: CDR1 SGHTA, CDR2 FQGNSA. The CDR3 contains 17 residues. Unmatched junction bases numbered 5, after V lost 0 bases and J lost 0 bases. In DNA, the CDR3 is TGTGCCAGCAGCTTAGCGCCGGGACAGGGGCCCTCCTACGAGCAGTACTTC. Its translation: CASSLAPGQGPSYEQYF.

This clone was detected once. The rearrangement uses TRBV4-3 and TRBJ2-3; 13 nucleotides align to TRBD2. The CDR3 has 17 amino acids. Germline CDR1 LGHNA, CDR2 YSLEER. The junction had 7 bases not matched to a gene; V was cut back by 4 bases and J by 3 bases. DNA for the CDR3: TGCGCCAGCAGCCTAGTACTAGCGGGAGGGTTAACAGATACGCAGTATTTT. It is translated as CASSLVLAGGLTDTQYF.

The sample holds a few counts of this clone. This chain connects TRBV7-2 to TRBJ2-5; tentatively, D is TRBD1 (6 bases). The DNA end lines up better with TRBJ2-7; the J call may be wrong. The CDR3 spans 16 residues. Germline V lookup: CDR1 SGHTA, CDR2 FQGNSA. The chain's CDR3 is CASSYTGTASSYEQYF. DNA of the CDR3: TGTGCCAGCAGCTATACAGGGACGGCGTCCAGTTACGAGCAGTACTTC.

The gene calls are TRBV7-9 and TRBJ2-7; TRBD1 might be the D (5 bases). This CDR3 is built from 15 residues. CDR1 is SEHNR and CDR2 is FQNEAQ in the germline V gene (reference sequence). Trimming pared 5 bases from V and 5 bases from J, leaving 19 bases between. The CDR3 DNA follows: TGTGCCAGCAGCCCCCCTTGGGGCCTTCCCCACGAGCAGTACTTC. Translating it yields CASSPPWGLPHEQYF.

This clone was picked up one time. This rearrangement joins TRBV7-2 to TRBJ1-1; unclear D gene. The CDR3 is 15 residues long. V lost 3 bases to trimming and J lost 0 bases, with 11 bases between them. CDR1 and CDR2 (germline): SGHTA, FQGNSA. In DNA, the CDR3 is TGTGCCAGCAGCTTCGGGGTCTCCATGAACACTGAAGCTTTCTTT. It is translated as CASSFGVSMNTEAFF.

The rearrangement uses TRBV7-9 and TRBJ1-5; D is unresolved. Germline V gene lookup returns CDR1 SEHNR and CDR2 FQNEAQ (reference sequence). V lost 5 bases and J lost 9, with 11 bases in between. The CDR3 sequence is 12 residues long. The CDR3 DNA reads TGTGCCAGCAGCCTAAACTTCGGGCCCCAGCATTTT. Protein: CASSLNFGPQHF.

This clone came up a few times. The chain combines TRBV28 with TRBJ2-3; D perhaps matches TRBD1 (6 bases). The V gene's germline CDR1 is MDHEN and CDR2 SYDVKM. V was shortened by 5 bases and J by 0 bases, with 9 bases between the two germline ends. This CDR3 spans 14 amino acids. Here the CDR3 reads CASSGGTSTDTQYF. DNA of the CDR3: TGTGCCAGCAGTGGTGGGACAAGCACAGATACGCAGTATTTT.

The chain employs TRBV6-1 and TRBJ1-5; D uncertain. The V gene lost 6 bases and the J gene lost 2 bases, with 14 bases spanning the gap. Germline lookup yields CDR1 MNHNS and CDR2 SASEGT. The CDR3 totals 15 residues. CDR3 nucleotides: TGTGCCAGCAGCCGAGCGGCTGAGGGCAATCAGCCCCAGCATTTT. Its translation: CASSRAAEGNQPQHF.

This sequence joins TRBV7-2 and TRBJ2-7; TRBD2 matches 7 bases. Germline V gives CDR1 SGHTA, CDR2 FQGNSA. CDR3 length equals 13 residues. V shed 2 bases, J shed 6 bases, and the junction held 4 bases outside the gene matches. CDR3 DNA: TGTGCCAGCAGCTTATGGTCTAGCGGCGAGCAGTACTTC. Translation: CASSLWSSGEQYF.

The chain joins TRBV5-1 to TRBJ1-6; 9 positions match TRBD1. V lost 7 bases, J lost 7 bases, and 6 bases stayed unmatched. Germline lookup yields CDR1 SGHRS and CDR2 YFSETQ. The CDR3 has 14 amino acids. The CDR3 region is CASRKTGGNSPLHF. CDR3 coding DNA: TGCGCCAGCCGTAAGACAGGGGGGAATTCACCCCTCCACTTT.

The rearrangement joins TRBV27 to TRBJ1-5; D remains unclear. The CDR3 has 12 residues. V gave up 5 bases and J gave up 6 bases, with 8 bases separating them. Germline V gene data show CDR1 as MNHEY and CDR2 as SMNVEV (reference sequence). The DNA for the CDR3 is TGTGCCAGCAGTCGGGTTGGTCAGCCCCAGCATTTT. This sequence encodes CASSRVGQPQHF.

CDR3 sequence reads: CASSPSLTGTKMPQHF. In nucleotides, the CDR3 is TGTGCCAGCTCACCATCGCTGACAGGAACTAAGATGCCCCAGCATTTT. The chain recombines TRBV18 with TRBJ1-5; weak D call: TRBD1 (6 bases). The CDR3 loop spans 16 amino acids. V lost 2 bases to trimming and J lost 9 bases, with 20 bases between them. The germline gives CDR1 KGHSH, CDR2 LQKENI.